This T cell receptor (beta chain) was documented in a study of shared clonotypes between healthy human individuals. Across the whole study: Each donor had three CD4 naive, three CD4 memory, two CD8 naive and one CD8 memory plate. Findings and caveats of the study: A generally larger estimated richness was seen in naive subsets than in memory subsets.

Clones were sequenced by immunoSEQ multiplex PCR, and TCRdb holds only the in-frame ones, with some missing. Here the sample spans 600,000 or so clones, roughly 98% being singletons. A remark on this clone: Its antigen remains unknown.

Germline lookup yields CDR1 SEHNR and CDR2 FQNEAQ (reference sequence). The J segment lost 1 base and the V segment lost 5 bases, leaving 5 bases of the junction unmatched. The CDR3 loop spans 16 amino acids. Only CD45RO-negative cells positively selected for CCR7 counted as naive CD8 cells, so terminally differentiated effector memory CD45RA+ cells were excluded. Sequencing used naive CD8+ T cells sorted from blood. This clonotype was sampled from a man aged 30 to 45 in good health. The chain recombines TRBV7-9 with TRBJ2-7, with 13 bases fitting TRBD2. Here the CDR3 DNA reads TGTGCCAGCAGCCCCCGGACTAGCGGGGGTTCCTACGAGCAGTACTTC. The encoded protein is CASSPRTSGGSYEQYF.